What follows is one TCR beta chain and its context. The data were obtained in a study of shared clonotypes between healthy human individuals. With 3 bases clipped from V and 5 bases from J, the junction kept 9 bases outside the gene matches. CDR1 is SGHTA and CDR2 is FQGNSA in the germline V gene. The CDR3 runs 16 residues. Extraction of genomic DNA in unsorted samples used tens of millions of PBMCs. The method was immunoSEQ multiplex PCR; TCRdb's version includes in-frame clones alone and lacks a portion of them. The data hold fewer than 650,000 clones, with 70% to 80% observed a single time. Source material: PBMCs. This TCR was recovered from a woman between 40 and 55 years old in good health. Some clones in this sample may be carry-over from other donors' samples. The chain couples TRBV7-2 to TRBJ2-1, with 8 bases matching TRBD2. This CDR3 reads CASSFRGGRVNNEQFF. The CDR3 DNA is TGTGCCAGCAGCTTCCGGGGGGGCCGGGTGAACAATGAGCAGTTCTTC. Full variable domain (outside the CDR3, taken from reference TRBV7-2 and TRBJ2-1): GAGVSQSPSNKVTEKGKDVELRCDPISGHTALYWYRQSLGQGLEFLIYFQGNSAPDKSGLPSDRFSAERTGGSVSTLTIQRTQQEDSAVYLCASSFRGGRVNNEQFFGPGTRLTVL.